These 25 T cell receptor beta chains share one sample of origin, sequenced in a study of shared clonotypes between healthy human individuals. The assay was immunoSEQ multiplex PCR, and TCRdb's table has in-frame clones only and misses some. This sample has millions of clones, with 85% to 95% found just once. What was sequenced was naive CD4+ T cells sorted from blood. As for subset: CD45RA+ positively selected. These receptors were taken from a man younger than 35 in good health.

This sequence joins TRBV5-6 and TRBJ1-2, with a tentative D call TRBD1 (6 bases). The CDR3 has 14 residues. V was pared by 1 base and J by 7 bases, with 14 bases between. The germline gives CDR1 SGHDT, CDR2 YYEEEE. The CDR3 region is CASSLYKGEGGYTF. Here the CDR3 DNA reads TGTGCCAGCAGCTTGTATAAGGGGGAAGGTGGCTACACCTTC.

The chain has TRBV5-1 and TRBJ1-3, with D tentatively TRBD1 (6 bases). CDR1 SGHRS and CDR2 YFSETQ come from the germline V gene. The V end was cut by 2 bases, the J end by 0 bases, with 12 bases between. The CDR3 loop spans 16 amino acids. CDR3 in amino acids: CASSLPTGDSGNTIYF. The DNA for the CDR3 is TGCGCCAGCAGCTTACCGACAGGCGACTCTGGAAACACCATATATTTT.

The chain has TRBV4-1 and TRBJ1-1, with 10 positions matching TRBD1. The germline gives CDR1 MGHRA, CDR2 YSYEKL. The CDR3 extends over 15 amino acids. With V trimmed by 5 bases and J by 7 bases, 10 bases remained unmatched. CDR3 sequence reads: CASSAEGQGRGEAFF. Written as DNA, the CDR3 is TGCGCCAGCAGCGCAGAGGGACAGGGGAGAGGTGAAGCTTTCTTT.

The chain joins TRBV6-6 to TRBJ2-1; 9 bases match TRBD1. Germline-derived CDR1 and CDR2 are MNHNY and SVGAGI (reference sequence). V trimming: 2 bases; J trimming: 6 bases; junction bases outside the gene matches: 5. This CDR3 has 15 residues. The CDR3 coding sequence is TGTGCCAGCAGTTACGGACAGGGGCCCTTCAATGAGCAGTTCTTC. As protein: CASSYGQGPFNEQFF.

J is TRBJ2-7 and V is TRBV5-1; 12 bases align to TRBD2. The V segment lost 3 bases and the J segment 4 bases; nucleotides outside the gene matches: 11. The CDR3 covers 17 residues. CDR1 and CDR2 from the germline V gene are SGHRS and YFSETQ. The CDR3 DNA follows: TGCGCCAGCAGCTCACTCTCTAGCGGGAGGGGAGTATACGAGCAGTACTTC. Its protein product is CASSSLSSGRGVYEQYF.

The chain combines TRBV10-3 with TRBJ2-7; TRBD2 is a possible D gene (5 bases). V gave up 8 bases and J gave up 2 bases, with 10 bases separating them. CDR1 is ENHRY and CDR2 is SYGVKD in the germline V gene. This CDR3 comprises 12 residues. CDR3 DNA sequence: TGTGCCATCTCGAACGGGACCTACGAGCAGTACTTC. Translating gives CAISNGTYEQYF.

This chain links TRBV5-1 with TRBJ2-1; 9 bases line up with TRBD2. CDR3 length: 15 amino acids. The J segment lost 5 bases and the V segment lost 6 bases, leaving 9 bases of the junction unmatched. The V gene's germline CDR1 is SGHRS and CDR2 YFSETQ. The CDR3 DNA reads TGCGCCAGCAAGAGTCTAGCGGGGAATGACAATGAGCAGTTCTTC. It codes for CASKSLAGNDNEQFF.

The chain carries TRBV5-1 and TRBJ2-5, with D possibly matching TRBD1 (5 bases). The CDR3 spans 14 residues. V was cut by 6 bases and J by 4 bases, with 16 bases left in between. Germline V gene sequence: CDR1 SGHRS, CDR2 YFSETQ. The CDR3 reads CASINHQGGETQYF. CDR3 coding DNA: TGCGCCAGCATCAATCACCAGGGTGGAGAGACCCAGTACTTC.

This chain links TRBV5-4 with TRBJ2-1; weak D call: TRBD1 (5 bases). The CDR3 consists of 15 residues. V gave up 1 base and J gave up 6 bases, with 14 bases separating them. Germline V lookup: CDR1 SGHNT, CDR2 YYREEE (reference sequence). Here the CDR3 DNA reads TGTGCCAGCAGCTTGTCTCTCCAGGGTCTCAATGAGCAGTTCTTC. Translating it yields CASSLSLQGLNEQFF.

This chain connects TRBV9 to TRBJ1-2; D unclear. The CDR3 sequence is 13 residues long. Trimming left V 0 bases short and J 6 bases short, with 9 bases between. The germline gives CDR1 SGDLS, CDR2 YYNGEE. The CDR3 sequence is CASSVVSGNGYTF. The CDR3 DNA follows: TGTGCCAGCAGCGTAGTCTCGGGGAATGGCTACACCTTC.

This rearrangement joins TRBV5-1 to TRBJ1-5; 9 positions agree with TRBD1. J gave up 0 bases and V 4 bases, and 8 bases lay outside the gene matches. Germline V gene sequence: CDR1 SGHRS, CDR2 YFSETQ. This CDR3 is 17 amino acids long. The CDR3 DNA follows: TGCGCCAGCAGCCCGGGGACAGGGTTAAATAGCAATCAGCCCCAGCATTTT. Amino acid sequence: CASSPGTGLNSNQPQHF.

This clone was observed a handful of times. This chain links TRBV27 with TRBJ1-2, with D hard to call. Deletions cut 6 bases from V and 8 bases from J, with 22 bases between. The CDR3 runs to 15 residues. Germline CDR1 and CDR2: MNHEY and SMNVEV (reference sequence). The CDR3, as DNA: TGTGCCAGCAGCCTCGGAGGCGCCCATACGGGGGGCTACACCTTC. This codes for CASSLGGAHTGGYTF.

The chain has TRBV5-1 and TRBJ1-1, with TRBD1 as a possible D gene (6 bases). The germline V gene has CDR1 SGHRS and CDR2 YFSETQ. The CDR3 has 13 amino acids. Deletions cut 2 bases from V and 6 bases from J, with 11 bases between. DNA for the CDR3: TGCGCCAGCAGCTTCCCGGGGGGCTCTGAAGCTTTCTTT. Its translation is CASSFPGGSEAFF. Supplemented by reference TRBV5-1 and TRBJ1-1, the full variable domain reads KAGVTQTPRYLIKTRGQQVTLSCSPISGHRSVSWYQQTPGQGLQFLFEYFSETQRNKGNFPGRFSGRQFSNSRSEMNVSTLELGDSALYLCASSFPGGSEAFFGQGTRLTVV.

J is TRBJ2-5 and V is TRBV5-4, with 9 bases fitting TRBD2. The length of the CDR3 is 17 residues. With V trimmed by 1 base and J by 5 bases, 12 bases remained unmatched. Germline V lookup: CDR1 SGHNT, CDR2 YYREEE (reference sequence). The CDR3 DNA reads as TGTGCCAGCAGCTTGATGTCTGGCGGGGGGGCCCAGGAGACCCAGTACTTC. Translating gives CASSLMSGGGAQETQYF.

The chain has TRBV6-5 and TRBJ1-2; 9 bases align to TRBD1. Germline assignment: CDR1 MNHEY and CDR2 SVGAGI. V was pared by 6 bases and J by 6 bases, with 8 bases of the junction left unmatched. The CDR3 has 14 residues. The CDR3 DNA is TGTGCCAGCAGATACCGGGACAGGGCGGATGGCTACACCTTC. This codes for CASRYRDRADGYTF.

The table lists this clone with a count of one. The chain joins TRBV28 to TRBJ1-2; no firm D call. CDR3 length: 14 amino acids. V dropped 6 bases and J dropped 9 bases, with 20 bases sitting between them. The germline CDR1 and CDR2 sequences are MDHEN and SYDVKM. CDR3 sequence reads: CASSYTGPRPSYTF. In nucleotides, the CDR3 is TGTGCCAGCAGCTACACTGGACCCCGGCCTAGCTACACCTTC.

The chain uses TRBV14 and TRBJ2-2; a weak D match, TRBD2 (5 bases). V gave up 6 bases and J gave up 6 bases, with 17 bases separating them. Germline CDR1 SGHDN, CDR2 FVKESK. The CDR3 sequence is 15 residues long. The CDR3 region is CASRPGPGEPGELFF. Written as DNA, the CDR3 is TGTGCCAGCAGACCGGGTCCTGGGGAGCCCGGGGAGCTGTTTTTT.

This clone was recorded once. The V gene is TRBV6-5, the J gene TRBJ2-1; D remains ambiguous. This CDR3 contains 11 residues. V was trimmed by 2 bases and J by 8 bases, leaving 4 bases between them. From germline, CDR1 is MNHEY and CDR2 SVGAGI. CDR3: CASSYLHEQFF. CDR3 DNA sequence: TGTGCCAGCAGTTACCTCCATGAGCAGTTCTTC.

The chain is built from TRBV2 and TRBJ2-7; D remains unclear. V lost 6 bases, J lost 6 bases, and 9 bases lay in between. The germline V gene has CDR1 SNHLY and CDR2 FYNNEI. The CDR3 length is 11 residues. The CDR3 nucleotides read TGTGCCAGCAGGGTGTATGGCGAGCAGTACTTC. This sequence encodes CASRVYGEQYF.

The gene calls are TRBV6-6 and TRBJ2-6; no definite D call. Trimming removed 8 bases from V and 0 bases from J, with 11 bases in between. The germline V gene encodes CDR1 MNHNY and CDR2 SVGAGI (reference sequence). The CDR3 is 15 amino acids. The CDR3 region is CASRSGISGANVLTF. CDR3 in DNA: TGTGCCAGCCGGTCTGGAATCTCTGGGGCCAACGTCCTGACTTTC.

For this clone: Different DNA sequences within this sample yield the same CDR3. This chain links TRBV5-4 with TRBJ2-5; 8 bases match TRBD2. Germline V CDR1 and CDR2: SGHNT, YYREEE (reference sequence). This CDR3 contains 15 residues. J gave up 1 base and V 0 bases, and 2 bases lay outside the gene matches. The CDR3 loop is CASSLAAGVQETQYF. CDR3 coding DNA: TGTGCCAGCAGCTTGGCAGCGGGGGTCCAAGAGACCCAGTACTTC.

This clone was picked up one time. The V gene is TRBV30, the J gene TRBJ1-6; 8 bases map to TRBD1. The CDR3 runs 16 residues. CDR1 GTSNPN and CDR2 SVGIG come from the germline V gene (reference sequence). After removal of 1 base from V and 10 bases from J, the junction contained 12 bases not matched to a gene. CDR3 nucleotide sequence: TGTGCCTGGAGTGCAGGTGAATCAGGGGGCGGCTCACCCCTCCACTTT. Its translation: CAWSAGESGGGSPLHF.

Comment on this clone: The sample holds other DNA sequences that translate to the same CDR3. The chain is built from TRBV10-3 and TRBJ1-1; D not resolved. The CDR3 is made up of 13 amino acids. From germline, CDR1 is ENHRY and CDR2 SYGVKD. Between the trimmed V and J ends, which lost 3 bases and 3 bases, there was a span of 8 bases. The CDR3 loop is CAISDRGDTEAFF. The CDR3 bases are TGTGCCATCAGTGACCGAGGTGACACTGAAGCTTTCTTT.

CDR3 bases: TGTGCCAGCAGGGAGGGGGGCTCTGGGGCCAACGTCCTGACTTTC. Its protein is CASREGGSGANVLTF. This rearrangement joins TRBV6-5 to TRBJ2-6; possibly TRBD1 or TRBD2 for D (6 bases each). In germline, CDR1 is MNHEY, CDR2 SVGAGI. The CDR3 extends over 15 amino acids. Trimming left V 6 bases short and J 0 bases short, with 9 bases between.

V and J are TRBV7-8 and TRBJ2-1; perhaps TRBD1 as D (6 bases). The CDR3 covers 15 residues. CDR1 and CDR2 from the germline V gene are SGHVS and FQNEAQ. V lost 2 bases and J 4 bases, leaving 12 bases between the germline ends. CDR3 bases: TGTGCCAGCAGCTTATCAGCAGGACAGTACAATGAGCAGTTCTTC. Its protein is CASSLSAGQYNEQFF.